This T cell receptor beta chain stems from a study of blood T cells in healthy people across ages. Overall study findings and caveats: Fewer expanded clones and more diversity marked long-lived versus aged donors.

This clonotype was picked up a small number of times. The antigen is not known. The CDR3 spans 16 residues. The germline gives CDR1 MGHRA, CDR2 YSYEKL. Trimming shortened V by 0 bases and J by 2 bases, and 14 bases separated the two germline ends. With a J-beta primer mix and a sample-barcoded 5' primer, a second PCR ran roughly 7 to 11 cycles. TCRdb recomputed calls from the 5' RACE reads with MiXCR, one row per CDR3 protein. The data show roughly 1 million distinct CDR3 sequences, roughly 24% seen once. Whenever a sample was processed, at least 6.5 million PBMCs were isolated. These data were also reused for a study on T cells of mothers and their children. That publication notes: Across the analysis, no persistent microchimeric T cell clones were detected.

The chain uses TRBV4-1 and TRBJ2-7; tentative D call: TRBD1 (5 bases). The source is a girl aged 2 to 10 in good health. Sequencing used blood. For the CDR3, the DNA is TGCGCCAGCAGCCAAGAAGGGGCAGGGAATGCCTACGAGCAGTACTTC. It specifies CASSQEGAGNAYEQYF.